The rows below give T cell receptor beta chains drawn from one sample of a study of cytomegalovirus exposure and HLA in healthy donors. TCRdb's table, derived via immunoSEQ multiplex PCR, lists solely in-frame clones and lacks some. Of tens of thousands of clones listed, roughly 72% are singletons. Sample: PBMCs. The receptors were gathered from a man aged 30 to 39 in good health and CMV-seronegative. Both conserved end residues are part of each CDR3. A D gene is named only where the DNA matches it firmly. Not every row has a clone size; where given, it reads once, few, many or a size class.

D,V,J,size,DNA,CDR3
TRBD2,TRBV19,TRBJ2-3,NA,TGTGCCAGTAGTATATCTTCTAGCGGGAGGGCCGGAGATACGCAGTATTTT,CASSISSSGRAGDTQYF
NA,TRBV27,TRBJ1-2,NA,TGTGCCAGCAGTTTTGGGGCTGGCGGCTATGGCTACACCTTC,CASSFGAGGYGYTF
TRBD1,TRBV28,TRBJ1-1,NA,TGTGCCAGCAGAAGGGACAGAGGCTTGGACACTGAAGCTTTCTTT,CASRRDRGLDTEAFF
TRBD1,TRBV4-1,TRBJ1-2,once,TGCGCCAGCAGCCAAGCCGGGACAGGCCTAATTTATGGCTACACCTTC,CASSQAGTGLIYGYTF
NA,TRBV2,TRBJ1-5,NA,TGTGCCAGCAGTGGGGACGGGGGGAGCAATCAGCCCCAGCATTTT,CASSGDGGSNQPQHF
NA,TRBV7-9,TRBJ1-1,NA,TGTGCCAGCAGCTCAGAACCCGACAGGACTGAAGCTTTCTTT,CASSSEPDRTEAFF
NA,TRBV5-4,TRBJ2-1,NA,TGTGCCAGCAGCCAAACGACTCTAGCGAACTCCTACAATGAGCAGTTCTTC,CASSQTTLANSYNEQFF
TRBD1,TRBV5-1,TRBJ1-6,NA,TGCGCCAGCAGGGGACAGGTGGCGGGTTCACCCCTCCACTTT,CASRGQVAGSPLHF
TRBD1,TRBV4-2,TRBJ2-3,once,TGTGCCAGCAGACCTCAGGGACAGGGGAGCACAGATACGCAGTATTTT,CASRPQGQGSTDTQYF
NA,TRBV18,TRBJ1-4,NA,TGTGCCAGCTCAACTCCACAGGGAACTAATGAAAAACTGTTTTTT,CASSTPQGTNEKLFF
TRBD2,TRBV2,TRBJ2-1,few,TGTGCCAGCACAGGACTAGCGGGACGCAATGAGCAGTTCTTC,CASTGLAGRNEQFF
TRBD1,TRBV7-3,TRBJ1-2,NA,TGTGCCAGCAGCTTAGGGACAGGGGGGAACTATGGCTACACCTTC,CASSLGTGGNYGYTF
TRBD2,TRBV29-1,TRBJ2-3,NA,TGCAGCGTTGGTACGAGCAGCGGGGGCATCACAGATACGCAGTATTTT,CSVGTSSGGITDTQYF
TRBD1,TRBV6-6,TRBJ2-2,NA,TGTGCCAGCAGTGACTCGGACAGGGGGAACACCGGGGAGCTGTTTTTT,CASSDSDRGNTGELFF
NA,TRBV19,TRBJ2-3,NA,TGTGCCAGTAGTACACCTCGTAACAGGGTCGGGGGCACAGATACGCAGTATTTT,CASSTPRNRVGGTDTQYF